These 17 T cell receptor beta chains were sequenced from one sample in a study of blood T cell repertoires in COVID-19. Libraries were prepared by immunoSEQ multiplex PCR; TCRdb keeps only in-frame clonotypes and omits some of them. The sample consists of roughly 330,000 clones, over 70% of them appearing once. Sequencing was done on a sample of peripheral blood. The receptors were gathered from a woman aged 50 to 60 with acute or convalescent COVID-19.

The J gene is TRBJ2-3, the V gene TRBV18; no clear D. V lost 0 bases to trimming and J lost 4 bases, with 17 bases between them. The CDR3 sequence is 17 residues long. CDR1 KGHSH and CDR2 LQKENI come from the germline V gene. CDR3 sequence reads: CASSPPRGDSSADTQYF. CDR3 DNA: TGTGCCAGCTCACCACCGAGAGGAGATAGCAGCGCAGATACGCAGTATTTT.

This clone has just one count. The chain is built from TRBV27 and TRBJ2-5; TRBD1 matches at 9 bases. CDR1 is MNHEY, CDR2 SMNVEV, per germline (reference sequence). CDR3 length: 16 residues. V was clipped by 3 bases and J by 3 bases; unmatched bases: 8. In DNA, the CDR3 is TGTGCCAGCAGTTTCTTTGGGACAGGGAATAAAGAGACCCAGTACTTC. Protein product: CASSFFGTGNKETQYF.

The chain recombines TRBV11-1 with TRBJ1-4; TRBD1 agrees at 7 bases. V was clipped by 2 bases and J by 5 bases; unmatched bases: 5. Germline V lookup: CDR1 SGHAT, CDR2 FQDESV (reference sequence). The CDR3 length is 15 residues. The chain's CDR3 is CASSLRGQSNEKLFF. The DNA for the CDR3 is TGTGCCAGCAGCTTAAGGGGACAGTCGAATGAAAAACTGTTTTTT.

In regard to this clone: Within the sample, other DNA sequences also encode this same CDR3. The chain employs TRBV7-2 and TRBJ1-1, with 11 bases matching TRBD1. Per the germline V gene, CDR1 is SGHTA and CDR2 is FQGNSA. V was pared by 4 bases and J by 3 bases, with 1 base of the junction left unmatched. The CDR3 consists of 14 residues. CDR3 in amino acids: CASSSDRGHTEAFF. CDR3 DNA sequence: TGTGCCAGCAGCTCGGACAGGGGGCACACTGAAGCTTTCTTT.

The chain recombines TRBV10-3 with TRBJ2-3; D perhaps matches TRBD2 (6 bases). CDR1 and CDR2 (germline): ENHRY, SYGVKD. This CDR3 region has 14 residues. Trimming took off 10 bases at V and 6 bases at J, with 20 bases between the two ends. CDR3 amino acids: CATKIGGNGDTQYF. The CDR3 DNA reads as TGTGCCACTAAGATCGGCGGGAATGGGGATACGCAGTATTTT.

The chain joins TRBV6-5 to TRBJ2-7; 7 nucleotides agree with TRBD2. The CDR3 runs 15 residues. The germline gives CDR1 MNHEY, CDR2 SVGAGI. Trimming took 6 bases from V and 1 from J; bases not matched to a gene: 9. CDR3 loop: CASSRLPGGSYEQYV. In DNA form, the CDR3 reads TGTGCCAGCAGCCGTCTACCCGGGGGGTCCTACGAGCAGTACGTC.

The CDR3 region is CASSHMGAGKFF. The CDR3 nucleotides are TGTGCCAGCAGTCATATGGGGGCAGGGAAGTTCTTC. The chain couples TRBV27 to TRBJ2-1; weak D call: TRBD1 (6 bases). Trimming pared 5 bases from V and 14 bases from J, leaving 16 bases between. The CDR3 is 12 residues long. The germline V gene encodes CDR1 MNHEY and CDR2 SMNVEV (reference sequence).

The rearrangement uses TRBV6-5 and TRBJ2-1, with D possibly being TRBD2 (6 bases). CDR1 and CDR2 from the germline V gene are MNHEY and SVGAGI. Trimming cost V 0 bases and J 6 bases, with 12 bases left between them. The CDR3 contains 15 residues. The CDR3 sequence: CASSYSKAGSNEQFF. The CDR3 DNA follows: TGTGCCAGCAGTTACTCGAAAGCCGGGAGCAATGAGCAGTTCTTC.

The chain carries TRBV12-3 or TRBV12-4 and TRBJ2-2, with a tentative D call TRBD1 (5 bases). With 10 bases removed from V and 1 base from J, the gap between germline ends came to 7 bases. This CDR3 comprises 12 residues. CDR3 protein: CATTGNTGELFF. The CDR3 DNA sequence: TGTGCCACCACAGGGAACACCGGGGAGCTGTTTTTT.

Remarks on this clone: The sample contains more than one DNA sequence encoding this CDR3. The V gene is TRBV2, the J gene TRBJ2-3; unclear D gene. V lost 5 bases, J lost 0 bases, and 6 bases lay in between. Germline V CDR1 and CDR2: SNHLY, FYNNEI. CDR3 length: 13 residues. CDR3 DNA sequence: TGTGCCAGCAGTCGAGGTAGCACAGATACGCAGTATTTT. Encoded protein: CASSRGSTDTQYF.

This clone appeared once. The chain joins TRBV4-2 to TRBJ2-5, with 11 bases identical to TRBD2. The CDR3 consists of 16 residues. The trim removed 3 bases at V and 5 bases at J, leaving 8 bases unmatched. Germline V lookup: CDR1 LGHNA, CDR2 YNFKEQ. The CDR3 reads CASSQGSGRDGETQYF. CDR3 sequence (DNA): TGTGCCAGCAGCCAGGGTAGCGGGAGGGACGGGGAGACCCAGTACTTC.

The chain has TRBV2 and TRBJ2-3; 12 bases agree with TRBD1. Germline assignment: CDR1 SNHLY and CDR2 FYNNEI. V lost 10 bases to trimming and J lost 3 bases; unmatched junction nucleotides: 14. CDR3 size: 17 residues. The CDR3 loop reads CAIYGTGGTGRTDTQYF. The DNA of the CDR3 is TGTGCCATTTACGGGACAGGGGGCACCGGGCGGACAGATACGCAGTATTTT.

This clone was counted only a few times. The chain joins TRBV5-6 to TRBJ1-1; TRBD1 agrees at 7 bases. Trimming took 5 bases from V and 3 from J; bases not matched to a gene: 4. The germline V gene has CDR1 SGHDT and CDR2 YYEEEE. The CDR3 totals 13 residues. The CDR3: CASSSQGYTEAFF. CDR3 DNA sequence: TGTGCCAGCAGTTCACAGGGGTACACTGAAGCTTTCTTT.

V usage is TRBV2 and J usage is TRBJ2-5, with TRBD1 matching over 12 bases. Per germline, CDR1 SNHLY and CDR2 FYNNEI. Trimming took 6 bases from V and 5 from J; bases not matched to a gene: 4. The CDR3 runs 14 residues. CDR3 loop: CASRTGTGGETQYF. The CDR3 DNA reads as TGTGCCAGCAGGACCGGGACAGGGGGCGAGACCCAGTACTTC.

The chain employs TRBV5-1 and TRBJ2-1; D possibly corresponds to TRBD2 (6 bases). The germline gives CDR1 SGHRS, CDR2 YFSETQ. This CDR3 contains 14 residues. The V end was cut by 2 bases, the J end by 10 bases, with 16 bases between. CDR3 DNA: TGCGCCAGCAGCTTCGGGGGAGGTGCAGTGGAGCAGTTCTTC. Amino acids: CASSFGGGAVEQFF.

This clone was seen just once. Other DNA sequences in this specimen translate into the identical CDR3. The V call is TRBV5-1, the J call TRBJ1-5; unclear D gene. The ends were cut back, 0 bases at V and 3 bases at J, with 7 bases in the middle. CDR3 size: 14 residues. Per the germline V gene, CDR1 is SGHRS and CDR2 is YFSETQ. The CDR3 DNA sequence: TGCGCCAGCAGCTTGGGTCAGTCCAATCAGCCCCAGCATTTT. The encoded protein is CASSLGQSNQPQHF.

The J gene is TRBJ1-3, the V gene TRBV7-9; D unclear. V lost 5 bases to trimming and J lost 4 bases, with 15 bases between them. This CDR3 spans 15 amino acids. Germline assignment: CDR1 SEHNR and CDR2 FQNEAQ (reference sequence). Here the CDR3 reads CASSPSLAPGNTIYF. The CDR3 DNA follows: TGTGCCAGCAGCCCAAGTCTGGCTCCGGGAAACACCATATATTTT.